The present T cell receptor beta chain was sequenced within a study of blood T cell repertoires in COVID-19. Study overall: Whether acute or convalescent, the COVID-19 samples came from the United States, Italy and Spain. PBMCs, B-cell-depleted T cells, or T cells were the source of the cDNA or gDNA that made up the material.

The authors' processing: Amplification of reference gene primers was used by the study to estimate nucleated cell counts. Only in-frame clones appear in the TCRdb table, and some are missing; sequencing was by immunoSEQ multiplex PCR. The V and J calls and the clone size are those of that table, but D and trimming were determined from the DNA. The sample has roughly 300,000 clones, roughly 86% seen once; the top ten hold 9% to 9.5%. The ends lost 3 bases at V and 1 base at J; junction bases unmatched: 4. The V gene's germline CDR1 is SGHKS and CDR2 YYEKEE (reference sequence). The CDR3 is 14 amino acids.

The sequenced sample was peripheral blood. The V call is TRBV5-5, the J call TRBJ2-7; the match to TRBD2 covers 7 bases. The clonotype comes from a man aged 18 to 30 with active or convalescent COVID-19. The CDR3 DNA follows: TGTGCCAGCAGCTGGGAGGGCCCGTCCTACGAGCAGTACTTC. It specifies CASSWEGPSYEQYF.